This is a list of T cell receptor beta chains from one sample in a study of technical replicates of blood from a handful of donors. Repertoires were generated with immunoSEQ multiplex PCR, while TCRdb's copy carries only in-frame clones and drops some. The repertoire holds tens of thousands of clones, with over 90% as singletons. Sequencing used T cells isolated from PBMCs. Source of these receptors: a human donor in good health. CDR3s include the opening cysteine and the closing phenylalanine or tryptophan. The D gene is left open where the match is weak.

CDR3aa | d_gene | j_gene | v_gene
CATSRRDRGTEAFF | TRBD1 | TRBJ1-1 | TRBV15
CARSPRTIYNEQFF | - | TRBJ2-1 | TRBV5-1
CASRGWRSTANNEQFF | - | TRBJ2-1 | TRBV28
CASSVDRDPGTDGYTF | TRBD1 | TRBJ1-2 | TRBV9
CASSLVGQETQYF | - | TRBJ2-5 | TRBV5-8
CASSTGTVEAFF | TRBD1 | TRBJ1-1 | TRBV6-5
CASSLVGDLGTGELFF | - | TRBJ2-2 | TRBV11-2
CASSDRRDRTLHF | TRBD1 | TRBJ1-6 | TRBV25-1
CAWNAFFLWGEDGYTF | - | TRBJ1-2 | TRBV30
CSVGGGTEAFF | - | TRBJ1-1 | TRBV29-1
CASMKGVATNEKLFF | - | TRBJ1-4 | TRBV21-1
CASSESTPDTQYF | - | TRBJ2-3 | TRBV10-1
CASSLGGRGQETQYF | - | TRBJ2-5 | TRBV5-1
CASNPGTGLSYEQYF | TRBD1 | TRBJ2-7 | TRBV10-2
CASSQTHTRGADTQYF | - | TRBJ2-3 | TRBV5-6
CVRRKSEANTEAFF | - | TRBJ1-1 | TRBV7-5
CASSFRTGEKNGYTF | TRBD1 | TRBJ1-2 | TRBV9
CASSVTGAYTDTQYF | TRBD1 | TRBJ2-3 | TRBV6-1
CASSSGGYNEQFF | TRBD2 | TRBJ2-1 | TRBV30
CASNDRDVFWGYTF | TRBD1 | TRBJ1-2 | TRBV19
CASKQGWSNQAFF | TRBD1 | TRBJ1-1 | TRBV6-5
CAWTVPNYGYTF | - | TRBJ1-2 | TRBV30
CASSVQGLSYNEQFF | - | TRBJ2-1 | TRBV9
CSAREAEPQHF | - | TRBJ1-5 | TRBV20-1
CASSSSGTGVLYEQYF | TRBD1 | TRBJ2-7 | TRBV19
CASSLASASPYEQYF | - | TRBJ2-7 | TRBV5-1
CATAGYGNTIYF | - | TRBJ1-3 | TRBV6-5
CASKGQGADTQYF | TRBD1 | TRBJ2-3 | TRBV19
CASSWGGMNTGELFF | TRBD2 | TRBJ2-2 | TRBV5-4
CASSGNRVDRSGNTIYF | - | TRBJ1-3 | TRBV25-1
CASSSRLAGGPNEQFF | TRBD2 | TRBJ2-1 | TRBV7-6
CASSLMWDRANEQYF | TRBD1 | TRBJ2-7 | TRBV27
CASSPRQGARETQYF | TRBD1 | TRBJ2-5 | TRBV14
CASSRGGGNEKLFF | - | TRBJ1-4 | TRBV28
CASRRDRNTEAFF | TRBD1 | TRBJ1-1 | TRBV19
CASSFEGAYSYEQYF | - | TRBJ2-7 | TRBV5-4
CASSMTDYGYTF | - | TRBJ1-2 | TRBV2
CAISGTATTSGSWNEQFF | TRBD2 | TRBJ2-1 | TRBV10-3
CARGAWEQFF | - | TRBJ2-1 | TRBV12-2
CASAAGVLYGYTF | - | TRBJ1-2 | TRBV7-9
CASSSLYGGGPYEQYF | - | TRBJ2-7 | TRBV28
CASSSYGGRAYEQYF | - | TRBJ2-7 | TRBV5-8
CASSPTGGGYTF | TRBD1 | TRBJ1-2 | TRBV4-1
CASSLDRNSGNTIYF | - | TRBJ1-3 | TRBV5-4
CASSPEADSEAFF | - | TRBJ1-1 | TRBV4-1
CASSAPSGPNNEQFF | TRBD2 | TRBJ2-1 | TRBV5-1
CASTPYGGASTNEKLFF | - | TRBJ1-4 | TRBV5-1
CSVEGDSSNYGYTF | - | TRBJ1-2 | TRBV29-1
CASSWGQGASEQYF | TRBD1 | TRBJ2-7 | TRBV28
CASSRLTIRRLGNNEQYF | - | TRBJ2-7 | TRBV14
CASSVKTGGTEAFF | TRBD1 | TRBJ1-1 | TRBV9
CASSLGVGNEQFF | - | TRBJ2-1 | TRBV5-8
CASRLPASRRYEQYF | - | TRBJ2-7 | TRBV7-6
CASSLEAEANYGYTF | - | TRBJ1-2 | TRBV11-2
CASSPSTFRGLAADTQYF | TRBD2 | TRBJ2-3 | TRBV18
CATSRGTGGFAYYEQYF | TRBD1 | TRBJ2-7 | TRBV15
CASSLGGSYGYTF | - | TRBJ1-2 | TRBV27